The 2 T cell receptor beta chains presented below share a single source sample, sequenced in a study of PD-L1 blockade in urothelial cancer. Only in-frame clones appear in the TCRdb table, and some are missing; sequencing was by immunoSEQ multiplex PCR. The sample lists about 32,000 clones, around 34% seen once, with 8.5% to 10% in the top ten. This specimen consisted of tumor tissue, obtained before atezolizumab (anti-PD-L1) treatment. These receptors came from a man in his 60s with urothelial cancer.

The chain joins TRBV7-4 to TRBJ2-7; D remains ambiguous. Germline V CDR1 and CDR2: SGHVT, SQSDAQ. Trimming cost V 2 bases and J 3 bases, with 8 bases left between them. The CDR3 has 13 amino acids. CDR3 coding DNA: TGTGCCAGCAGCTTACGGGTAGGCTACGAGCAGTACTTC. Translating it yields CASSLRVGYEQYF.

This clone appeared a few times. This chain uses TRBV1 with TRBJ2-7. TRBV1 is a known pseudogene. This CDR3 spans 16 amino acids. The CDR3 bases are TGCGCCAGCAGGGACCGGGTCCCCGGCCCCCCCTACGAGCAGTACTTC. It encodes CASRDRVPGPPYEQYF.